In its sample, the clone carrying this T cell receptor beta chain was seen a few times. As yet, its antigen is unknown. The entry originates in a study of cytomegalovirus exposure and HLA in healthy donors. PCR was performed using 60 Vbeta and 13 Jbeta primers. Here immunoSEQ multiplex PCR was the method, and the copy in TCRdb shows in-frame clones only, minus some. The table lists roughly 150,000 clones, 85% of them singletons. V shed 3 bases and J 6 bases; nucleotides not matched to a gene: 5. The CDR3 runs to 14 residues. Germline CDR1 is SGDLS and CDR2 is YYNGEE. Whole-study findings and limits: Analyses of presence and absence presupposed an approximately uniform sequencing depth across donors. The study listed approximately 170 cytomegalovirus-associated TCR beta chains.

Specimen: PBMCs. The clonotype was recovered from a man younger than 40 in good health and CMV-seropositive. The chain joins TRBV9 to TRBJ2-7; 11 bases fit TRBD1. The DNA of the CDR3 is TGTGCCAGCAGCGCCGGGACAGGGGGTTTCGAGCAGTACTTC. This gives the protein CASSAGTGGFEQYF.